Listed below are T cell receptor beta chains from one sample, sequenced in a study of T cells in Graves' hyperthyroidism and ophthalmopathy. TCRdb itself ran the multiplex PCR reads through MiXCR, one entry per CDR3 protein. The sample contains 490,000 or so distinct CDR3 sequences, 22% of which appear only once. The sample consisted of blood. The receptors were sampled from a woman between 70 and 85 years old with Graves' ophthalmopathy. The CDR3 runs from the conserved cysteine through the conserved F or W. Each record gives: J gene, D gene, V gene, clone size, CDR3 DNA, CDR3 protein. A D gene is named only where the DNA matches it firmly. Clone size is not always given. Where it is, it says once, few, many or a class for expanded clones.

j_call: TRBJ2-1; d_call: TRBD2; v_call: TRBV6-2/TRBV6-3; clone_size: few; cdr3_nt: TGTGCCAGCAGTTACAGGGGAGGGGACTACAATGAGCAGTTCTTC; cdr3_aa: CASSYRGGDYNEQFF
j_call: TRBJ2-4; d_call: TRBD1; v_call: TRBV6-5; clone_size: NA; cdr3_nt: TGTGCCAGCAGTTCCGGGACAGGGGGAAACATTCAGTACTTC; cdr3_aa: CASSSGTGGNIQYF
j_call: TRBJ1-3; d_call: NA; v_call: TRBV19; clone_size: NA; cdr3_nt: TGTGCCAGTAGTATCTCATCGTCGGGGGCCTCTGGAAACACCATATATTTT; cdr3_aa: CASSISSSGASGNTIYF
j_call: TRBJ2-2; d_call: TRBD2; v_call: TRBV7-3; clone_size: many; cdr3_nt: TGTGCCAGCAGCTCCGGGACTAGCGGGAGTCACACCGGGGAGCTGTTTTTT; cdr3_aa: CASSSGTSGSHTGELFF
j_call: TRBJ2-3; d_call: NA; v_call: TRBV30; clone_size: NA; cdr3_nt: TGTGCCTGGAGTGTACGGGGAGATACGCAGTATTTT; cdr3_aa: CAWSVRGDTQYF
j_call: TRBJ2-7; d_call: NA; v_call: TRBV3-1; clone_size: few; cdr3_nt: TGTGCCAGCAGCCAAGTAGGGTCGACGGGGCCCTACGAGCAGTACTTC; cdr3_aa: CASSQVGSTGPYEQYF
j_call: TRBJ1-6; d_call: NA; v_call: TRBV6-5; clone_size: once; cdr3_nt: TGTGCCAGCAGTTCCAGGGGAGAGGATAATTCACCCCTCCACTTT; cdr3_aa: CASSSRGEDNSPLHF
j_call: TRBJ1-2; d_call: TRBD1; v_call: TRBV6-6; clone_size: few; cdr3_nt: TGTGCCAGCAGTTACTACTCCGGGACAGGGATCTATGGCTACACCTTC; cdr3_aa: CASSYYSGTGIYGYTF
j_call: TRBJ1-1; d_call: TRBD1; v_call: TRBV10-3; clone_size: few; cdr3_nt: TGTGCCATCAGAAGACAGGGGGCGGGGACTGAAGCTTTCTTT; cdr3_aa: CAIRRQGAGTEAFF
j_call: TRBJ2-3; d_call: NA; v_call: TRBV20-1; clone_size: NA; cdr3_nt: TGCAGCGCTCAGGACCCCCAGAGCACAGATACGCAGTATTTT; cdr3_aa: CSAQDPQSTDTQYF
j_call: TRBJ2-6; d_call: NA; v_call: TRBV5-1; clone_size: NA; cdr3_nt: TGCGCCAGCAACTTGGACCCCGTAGCTGGGGCCAACGTCCTGACTTTC; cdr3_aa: CASNLDPVAGANVLTF
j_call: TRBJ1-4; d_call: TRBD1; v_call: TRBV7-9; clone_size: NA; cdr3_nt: TGTGCCAGCAGCTTAGTCCCCGTCGGACAGGGCCTCGGCCAACTGTTTTTT; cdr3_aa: CASSLVPVGQGLGQLFF
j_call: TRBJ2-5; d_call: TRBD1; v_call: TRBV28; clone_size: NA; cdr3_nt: TGTGCCAGCAGTCCACGACAGGGAGTGGAGACCCAGTACTTC; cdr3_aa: CASSPRQGVETQYF
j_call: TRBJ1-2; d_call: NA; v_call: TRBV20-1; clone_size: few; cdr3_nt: TGCAGTGCCTACATCCTGTCCAAGGGCTACACCTTC; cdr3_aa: CSAYILSKGYTF
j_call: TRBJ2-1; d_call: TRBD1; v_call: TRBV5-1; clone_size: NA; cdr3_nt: TGCGCCAGCAGTACGACAGGGGGCCTGTACAATGAGCAGTTCTTC; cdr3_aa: CASSTTGGLYNEQFF
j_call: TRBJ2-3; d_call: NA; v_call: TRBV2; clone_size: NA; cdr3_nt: TGTGCCAGCAGTTTGAGGGAGAGGGGAGCAACAGATACGCAGTATTTT; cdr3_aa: CASSLRERGATDTQYF
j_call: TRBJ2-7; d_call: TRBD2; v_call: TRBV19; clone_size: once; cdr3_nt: TGTGCCAGTAGACGGACTAGCGGGGAGCAGTACTTC; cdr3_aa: CASRRTSGEQYF
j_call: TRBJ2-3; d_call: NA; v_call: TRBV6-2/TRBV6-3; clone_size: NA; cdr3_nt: TGTGCCAGCCCTTGGACTGGAGATACGCAGTATTTT; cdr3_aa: CASPWTGDTQYF
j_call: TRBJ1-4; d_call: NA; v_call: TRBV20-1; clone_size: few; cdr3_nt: TGCAGTGCCCCTCCAGCCCGCGCTGCAACTAATGAAAAACTGTTTTTT; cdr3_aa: CSAPPARAATNEKLFF
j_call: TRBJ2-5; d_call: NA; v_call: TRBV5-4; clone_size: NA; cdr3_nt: TGTGCCAGCAGCTTTGCGGGGCAGGAGACCCAGTACTTC; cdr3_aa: CASSFAGQETQYF
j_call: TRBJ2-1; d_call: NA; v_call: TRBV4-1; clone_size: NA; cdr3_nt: TGCGCCAGCAGCCACGTGCCGAAGGGCTACAATGAGCAGTTCTTC; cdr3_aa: CASSHVPKGYNEQFF
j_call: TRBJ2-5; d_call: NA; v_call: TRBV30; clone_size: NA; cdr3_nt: TGTGCCTGGTCTTGGACATTGGTGGACCAGTACTTC; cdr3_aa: CAWSWTLVDQYF
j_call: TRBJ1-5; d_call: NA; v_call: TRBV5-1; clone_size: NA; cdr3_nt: TGCGCCAGCAGCTTCCCCGTCAGGCAGATTAGCAATCAGCCCCAGCATTTT; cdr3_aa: CASSFPVRQISNQPQHF
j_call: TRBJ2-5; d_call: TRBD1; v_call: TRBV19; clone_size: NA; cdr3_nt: TGTGCCAGTAGGGGGACAGGGGGCGAGGAGACCCAGTACTTC; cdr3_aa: CASRGTGGEETQYF
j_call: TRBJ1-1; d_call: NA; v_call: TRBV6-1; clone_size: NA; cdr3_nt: TGTGCCGTGGCTTCCTGGACTGAAGCTTTCTTT; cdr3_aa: CAVASWTEAFF
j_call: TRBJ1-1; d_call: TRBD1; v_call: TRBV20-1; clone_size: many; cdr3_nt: TGCAGTGCTACAGGGGGCGCGAGCACTGAAGCTTTCTTT; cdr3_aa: CSATGGASTEAFF
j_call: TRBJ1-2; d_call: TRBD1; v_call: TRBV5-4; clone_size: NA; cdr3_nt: TGTGCCAGCAGCTTGGTGGGGACAGGGGGCGGCTATGGCTACACCTTC; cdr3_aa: CASSLVGTGGGYGYTF
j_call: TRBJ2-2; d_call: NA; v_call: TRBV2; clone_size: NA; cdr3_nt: TGTGCCAGCAGCCTGGGAAGGGGATCTGGATCCGGGGAGCTGTTTTTT; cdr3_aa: CASSLGRGSGSGELFF
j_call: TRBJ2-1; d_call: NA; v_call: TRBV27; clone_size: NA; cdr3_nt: TGTGCCAGCAGGCCAACAGTACACTACAATGAGCAGTTCTTC; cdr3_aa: CASRPTVHYNEQFF
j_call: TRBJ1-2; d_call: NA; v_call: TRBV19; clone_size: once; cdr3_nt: TGTGCCACAGGCGATTATGGCTACACCTTC; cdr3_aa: CATGDYGYTF
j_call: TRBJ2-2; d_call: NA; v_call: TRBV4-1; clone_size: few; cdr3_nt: TGCGCCAGCAGCCTCGAAGGGGTGGCCGGGGAGCTGTTTTTT; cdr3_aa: CASSLEGVAGELFF
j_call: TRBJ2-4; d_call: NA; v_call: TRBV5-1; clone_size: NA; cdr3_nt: TGCGCCAGCAGCTTGGCCCCGGGGCTAGCCAAAAACATTCAGTACTTC; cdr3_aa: CASSLAPGLAKNIQYF